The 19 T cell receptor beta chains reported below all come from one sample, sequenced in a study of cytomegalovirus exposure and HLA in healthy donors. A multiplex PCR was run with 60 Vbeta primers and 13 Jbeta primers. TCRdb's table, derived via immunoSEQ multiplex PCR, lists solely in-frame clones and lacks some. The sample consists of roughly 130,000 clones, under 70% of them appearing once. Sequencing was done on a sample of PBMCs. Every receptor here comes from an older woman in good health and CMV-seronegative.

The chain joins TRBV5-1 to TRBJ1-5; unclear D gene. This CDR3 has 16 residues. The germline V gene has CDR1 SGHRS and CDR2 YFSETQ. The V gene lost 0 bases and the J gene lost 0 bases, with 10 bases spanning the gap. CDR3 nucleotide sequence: TGCGCCAGCAGCTTGGGGGGAGGGAATAGCAATCAGCCCCAGCATTTT. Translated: CASSLGGGNSNQPQHF. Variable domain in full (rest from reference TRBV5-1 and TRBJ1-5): KAGVTQTPRYLIKTRGQQVTLSCSPISGHRSVSWYQQTPGQGLQFLFEYFSETQRNKGNFPGRFSGRQFSNSRSEMNVSTLELGDSALYLCASSLGGGNSNQPQHFGDGTRLSIL.

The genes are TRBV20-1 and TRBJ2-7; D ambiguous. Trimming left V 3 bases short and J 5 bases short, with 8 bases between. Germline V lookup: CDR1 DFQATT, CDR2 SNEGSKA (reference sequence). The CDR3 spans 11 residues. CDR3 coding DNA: TGCAGTGCTAGTCGCGTCCACGAGCAGTACTTC. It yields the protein CSASRVHEQYF.

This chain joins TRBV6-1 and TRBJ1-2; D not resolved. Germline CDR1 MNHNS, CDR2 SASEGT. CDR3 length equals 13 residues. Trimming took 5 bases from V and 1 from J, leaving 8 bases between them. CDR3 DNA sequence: TGTGCCAGCAGTCCGTCGTATAACTATGGCTACACCTTC. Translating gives CASSPSYNYGYTF.

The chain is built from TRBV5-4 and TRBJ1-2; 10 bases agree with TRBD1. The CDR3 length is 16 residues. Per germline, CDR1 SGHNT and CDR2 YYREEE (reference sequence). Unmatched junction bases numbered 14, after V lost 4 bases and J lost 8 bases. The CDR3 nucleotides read TGTGCCAGCAGCGCCGGGACAGGGGTGTTCCTTACGGGCTACACCTTC. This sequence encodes CASSAGTGVFLTGYTF.

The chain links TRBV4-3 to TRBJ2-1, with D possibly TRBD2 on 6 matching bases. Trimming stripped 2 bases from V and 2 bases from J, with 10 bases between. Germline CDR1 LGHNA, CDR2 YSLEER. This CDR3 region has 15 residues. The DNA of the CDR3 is TGCGCCAGCAGCCAAAGGGGCGGGACCTACAATGAGCAGTTCTTC. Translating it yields CASSQRGGTYNEQFF.

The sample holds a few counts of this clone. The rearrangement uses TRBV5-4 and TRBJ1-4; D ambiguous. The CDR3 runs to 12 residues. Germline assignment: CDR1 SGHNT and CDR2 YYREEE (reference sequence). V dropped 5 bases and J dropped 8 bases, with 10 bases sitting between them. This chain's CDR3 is CASSRGGEKLFF. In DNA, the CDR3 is TGTGCCAGCAGTCGGGGAGGGGAAAAACTGTTTTTT. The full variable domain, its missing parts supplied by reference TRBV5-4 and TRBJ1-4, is ETGVTQSPTHLIKTRGQQVTLRCSSQSGHNTVSWYQQALGQGPQFIFQYYREEENGRGNFPPRFSGLQFPNYSSELNVNALELDDSALYLCASSRGGEKLFFGSGTQLSVL.

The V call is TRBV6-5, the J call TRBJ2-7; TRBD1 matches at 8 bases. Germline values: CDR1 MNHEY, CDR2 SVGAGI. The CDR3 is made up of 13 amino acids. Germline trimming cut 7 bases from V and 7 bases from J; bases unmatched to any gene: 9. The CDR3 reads CASTRTGLSEQYF. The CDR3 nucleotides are TGTGCCAGCACTCGGACAGGGTTAAGTGAGCAGTACTTC.

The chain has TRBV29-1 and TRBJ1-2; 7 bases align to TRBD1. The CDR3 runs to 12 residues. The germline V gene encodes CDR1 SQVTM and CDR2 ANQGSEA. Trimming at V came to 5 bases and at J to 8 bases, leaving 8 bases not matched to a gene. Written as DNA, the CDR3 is TGCAGCGTTACTACAGGGGACGACGGCTACACCTTC. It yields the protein CSVTTGDDGYTF.

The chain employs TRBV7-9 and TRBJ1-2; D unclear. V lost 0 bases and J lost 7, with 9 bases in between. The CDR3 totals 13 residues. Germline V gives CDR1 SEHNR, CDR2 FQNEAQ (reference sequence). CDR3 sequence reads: CASSLAQAVGYTF. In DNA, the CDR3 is TGTGCCAGCAGCTTAGCGCAGGCAGTTGGCTACACCTTC. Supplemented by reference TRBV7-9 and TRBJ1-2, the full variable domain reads DTGVSQNPRHKITKRGQNVTFRCDPISEHNRLYWYRQTLGQGPEFLTYFQNEAQLEKSRLLSDRFSAERPKGSFSTLEIQRTEQGDSAMYLCASSLAQAVGYTFGSGTRLTVV.

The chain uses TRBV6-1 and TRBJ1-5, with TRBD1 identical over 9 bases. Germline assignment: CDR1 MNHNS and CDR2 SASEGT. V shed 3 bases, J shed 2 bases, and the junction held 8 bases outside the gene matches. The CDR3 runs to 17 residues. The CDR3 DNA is TGTGCCAGCAGTGATTGGGGACAGGGCTGGGGCAATCAGCCCCAGCATTTT. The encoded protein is CASSDWGQGWGNQPQHF.

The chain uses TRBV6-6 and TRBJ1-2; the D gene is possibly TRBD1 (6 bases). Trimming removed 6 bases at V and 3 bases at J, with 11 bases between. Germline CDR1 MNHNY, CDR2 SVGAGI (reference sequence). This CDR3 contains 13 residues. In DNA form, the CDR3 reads TGTGCCAGCAGCCAACAGGGTTACTATGGCTACACCTTC. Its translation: CASSQQGYYGYTF.

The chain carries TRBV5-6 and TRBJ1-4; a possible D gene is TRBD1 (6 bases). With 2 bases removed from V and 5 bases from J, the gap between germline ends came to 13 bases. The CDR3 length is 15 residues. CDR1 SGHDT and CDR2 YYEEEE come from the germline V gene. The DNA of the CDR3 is TGTGCCAGCAGCTTAGCCGGTACAGGGAATGAAAAACTGTTTTTT. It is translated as CASSLAGTGNEKLFF.

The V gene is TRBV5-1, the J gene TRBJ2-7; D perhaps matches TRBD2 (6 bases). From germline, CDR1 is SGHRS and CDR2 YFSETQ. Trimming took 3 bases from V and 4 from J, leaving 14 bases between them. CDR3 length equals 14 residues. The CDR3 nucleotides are TGCGCCAGCAGCTACCAGGGACTTTCGTACGAGCAGTACTTC. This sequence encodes CASSYQGLSYEQYF.

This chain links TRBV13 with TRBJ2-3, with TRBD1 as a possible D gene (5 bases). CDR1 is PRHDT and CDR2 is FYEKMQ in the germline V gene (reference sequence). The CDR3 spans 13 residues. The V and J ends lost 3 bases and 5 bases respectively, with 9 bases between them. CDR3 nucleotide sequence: TGTGCCAGCAGCTTCAGGGTTGGAGATACGCAGTATTTT. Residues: CASSFRVGDTQYF. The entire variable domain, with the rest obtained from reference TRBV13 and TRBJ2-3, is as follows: AAGVIQSPRHLIKEKRETATLKCYPIPRHDTVYWYQQGPGQDPQFLISFYEKMQSDKGSIPDRFSAQQFSDYHSELNMSSLELGDSALYFCASSFRVGDTQYFGPGTRLTVL.

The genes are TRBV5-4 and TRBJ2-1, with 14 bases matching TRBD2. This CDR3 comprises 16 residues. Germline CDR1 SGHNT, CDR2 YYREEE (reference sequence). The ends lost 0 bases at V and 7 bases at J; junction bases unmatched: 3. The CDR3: CASSLARTSGRNEQFF. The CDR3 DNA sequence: TGTGCCAGCAGCTTGGCCAGGACTAGCGGGAGGAATGAGCAGTTCTTC.

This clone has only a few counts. The CDR3 loop is CASSWQQRGNEAFF. CDR3 bases: TGCGCCAGCAGCTGGCAGCAAAGGGGCAATGAAGCTTTCTTT. The gene calls are TRBV5-1 and TRBJ1-1, with D possibly being TRBD1 (5 bases). The length of the CDR3 is 14 residues. The V gene lost 3 bases and the J gene lost 7 bases, with 16 bases spanning the gap. Germline CDR1 and CDR2: SGHRS and YFSETQ.

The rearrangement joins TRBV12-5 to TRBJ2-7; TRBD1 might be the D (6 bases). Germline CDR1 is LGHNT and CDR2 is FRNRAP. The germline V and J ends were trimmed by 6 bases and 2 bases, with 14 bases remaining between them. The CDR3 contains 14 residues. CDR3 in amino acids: CASGTDRSTYEQYF. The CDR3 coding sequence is TGTGCTAGTGGCACTGACAGGTCTACCTACGAGCAGTACTTC.

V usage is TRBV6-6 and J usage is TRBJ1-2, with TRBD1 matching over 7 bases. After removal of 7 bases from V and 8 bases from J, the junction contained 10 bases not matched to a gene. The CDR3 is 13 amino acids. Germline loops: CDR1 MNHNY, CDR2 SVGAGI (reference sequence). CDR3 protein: CASTPGQIGGYTF. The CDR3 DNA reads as TGTGCCAGCACCCCGGGACAGATCGGAGGCTACACCTTC.

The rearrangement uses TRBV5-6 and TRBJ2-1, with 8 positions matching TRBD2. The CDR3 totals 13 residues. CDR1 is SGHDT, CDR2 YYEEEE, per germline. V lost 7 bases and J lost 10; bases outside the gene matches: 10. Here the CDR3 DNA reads TGTGCCAGCGGTCCGAGCGGGAGAGGCGAGCAGTTCTTC. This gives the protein CASGPSGRGEQFF.